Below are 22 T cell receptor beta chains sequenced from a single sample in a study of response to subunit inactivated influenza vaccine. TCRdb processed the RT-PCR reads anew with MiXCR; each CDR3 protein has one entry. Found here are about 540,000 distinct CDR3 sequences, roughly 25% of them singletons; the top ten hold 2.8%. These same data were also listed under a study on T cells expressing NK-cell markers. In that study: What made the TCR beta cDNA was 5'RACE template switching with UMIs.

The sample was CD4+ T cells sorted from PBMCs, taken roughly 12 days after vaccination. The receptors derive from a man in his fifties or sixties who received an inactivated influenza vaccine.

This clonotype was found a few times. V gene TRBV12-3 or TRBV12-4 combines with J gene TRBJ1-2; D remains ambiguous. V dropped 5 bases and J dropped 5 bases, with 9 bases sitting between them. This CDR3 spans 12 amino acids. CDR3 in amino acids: CASSSLRYGYTF. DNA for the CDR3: TGTGCCAGCAGTAGCCTCCGTTATGGCTACACCTTC.

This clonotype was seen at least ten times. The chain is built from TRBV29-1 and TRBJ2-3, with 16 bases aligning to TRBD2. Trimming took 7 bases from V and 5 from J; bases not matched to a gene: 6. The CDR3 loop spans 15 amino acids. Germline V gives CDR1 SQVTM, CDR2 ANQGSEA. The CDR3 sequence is CSEGLAGGRGDTQYF. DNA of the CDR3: TGCAGCGAGGGACTAGCGGGAGGGCGTGGAGATACGCAGTATTTT.

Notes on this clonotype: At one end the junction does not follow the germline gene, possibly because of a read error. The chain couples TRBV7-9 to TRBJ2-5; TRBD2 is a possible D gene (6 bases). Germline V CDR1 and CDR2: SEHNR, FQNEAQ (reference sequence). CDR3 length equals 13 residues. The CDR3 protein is CASSLKAGETHYF. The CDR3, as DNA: TGTGCCAGCAGCTTAAAAGCGGGCGAGACCCACTACTTC.

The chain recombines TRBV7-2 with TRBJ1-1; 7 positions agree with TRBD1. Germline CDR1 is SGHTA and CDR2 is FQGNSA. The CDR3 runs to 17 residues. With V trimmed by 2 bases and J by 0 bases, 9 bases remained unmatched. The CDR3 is CASSLPRQGRMNTEAFF. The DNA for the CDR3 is TGTGCCAGCAGCTTACCCCGACAGGGACGGATGAACACTGAAGCTTTCTTT.

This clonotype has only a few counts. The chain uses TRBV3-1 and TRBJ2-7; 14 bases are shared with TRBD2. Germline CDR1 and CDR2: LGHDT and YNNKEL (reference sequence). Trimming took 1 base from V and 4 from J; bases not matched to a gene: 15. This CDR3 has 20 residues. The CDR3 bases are TGTGCCAGCAGCCAAGGGACAGGGACGACTAGCGGGGGGGCCAAGTACGAGCAGTACTTC. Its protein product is CASSQGTGTTSGGAKYEQYF.

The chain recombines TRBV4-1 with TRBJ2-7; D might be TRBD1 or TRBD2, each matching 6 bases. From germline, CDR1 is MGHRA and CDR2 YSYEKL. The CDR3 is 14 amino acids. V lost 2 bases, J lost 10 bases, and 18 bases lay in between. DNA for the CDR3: TGCGCCAGCAGCCAAACCAGGGGACTCAATTTCCAGTACTTC. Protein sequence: CASSQTRGLNFQYF.

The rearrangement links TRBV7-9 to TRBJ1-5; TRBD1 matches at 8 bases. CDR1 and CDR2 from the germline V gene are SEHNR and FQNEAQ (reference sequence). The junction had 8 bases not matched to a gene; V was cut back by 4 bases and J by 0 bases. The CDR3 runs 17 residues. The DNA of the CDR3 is TGTGCCAGCAGCTCCGGACAGGGAACGGGTAGCAATCAGCCCCAGCATTTT. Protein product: CASSSGQGTGSNQPQHF. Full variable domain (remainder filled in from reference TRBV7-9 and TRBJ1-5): DTGVSQNPRHKITKRGQNVTFRCDPISEHNRLYWYRQTLGQGPEFLTYFQNEAQLEKSRLLSDRFSAERPKGSFSTLEIQRTEQGDSAMYLCASSSGQGTGSNQPQHFGDGTRLSIL.

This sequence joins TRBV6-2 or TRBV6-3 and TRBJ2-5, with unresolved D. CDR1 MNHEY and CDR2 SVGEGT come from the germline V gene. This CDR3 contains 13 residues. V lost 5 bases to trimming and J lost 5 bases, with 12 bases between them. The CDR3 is CASSPILEETQYF. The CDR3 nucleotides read TGTGCCAGCAGTCCCATCCTAGAGGAGACCCAGTACTTC.

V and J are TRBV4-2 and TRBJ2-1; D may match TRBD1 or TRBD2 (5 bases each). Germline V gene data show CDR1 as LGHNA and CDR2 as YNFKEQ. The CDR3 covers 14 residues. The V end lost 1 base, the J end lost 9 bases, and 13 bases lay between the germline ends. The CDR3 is CASSQGEGRGEQFF. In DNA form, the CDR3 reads TGTGCCAGCAGCCAAGGTGAGGGGAGAGGTGAGCAGTTCTTC.

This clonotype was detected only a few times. The DNA of the CDR3 is TGTGCCAGCAGTTACTCTAGCGCCAGGGGGAACACCGGGGAGCTGTTTTTT. Translated, it gives CASSYSSARGNTGELFF. This rearrangement joins TRBV6-2 or TRBV6-3 to TRBJ2-2; possible D gene TRBD1, 6 bases. The germline CDR1 and CDR2 sequences are MNHEY and SVGEGT. Trimming shortened V by 0 bases and J by 1 base, and 12 bases separated the two germline ends. The CDR3 covers 17 residues.

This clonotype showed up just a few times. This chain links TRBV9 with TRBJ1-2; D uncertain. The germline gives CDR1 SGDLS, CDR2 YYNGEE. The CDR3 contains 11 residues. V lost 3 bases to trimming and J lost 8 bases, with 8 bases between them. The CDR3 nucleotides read TGTGCCAGCAGCGGGAGAGAGGGCTACACCTTC. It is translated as CASSGREGYTF.

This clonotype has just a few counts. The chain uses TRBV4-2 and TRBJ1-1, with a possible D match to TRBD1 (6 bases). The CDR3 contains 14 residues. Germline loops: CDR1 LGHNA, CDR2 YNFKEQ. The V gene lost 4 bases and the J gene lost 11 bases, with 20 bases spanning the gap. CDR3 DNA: TGTGCCAGCAGCCTCGGGGGGCGCAGTATAGGCGCTTTCTTT. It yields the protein CASSLGGRSIGAFF.

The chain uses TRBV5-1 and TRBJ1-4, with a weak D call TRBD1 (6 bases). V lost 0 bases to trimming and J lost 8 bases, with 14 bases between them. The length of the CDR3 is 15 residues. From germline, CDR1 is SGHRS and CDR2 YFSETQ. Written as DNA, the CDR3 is TGCGCCAGCAGCTTGGTCCTTGGACAGACAGAAAAACTGTTTTTT. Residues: CASSLVLGQTEKLFF.

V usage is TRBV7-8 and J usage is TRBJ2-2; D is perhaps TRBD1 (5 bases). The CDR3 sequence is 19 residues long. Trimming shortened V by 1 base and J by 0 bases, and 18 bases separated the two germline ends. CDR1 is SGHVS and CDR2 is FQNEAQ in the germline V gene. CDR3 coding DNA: TGTGCCAGCAGCTTAGGTTCCAGGGTCCGAAGCGCGAACACCGGGGAGCTGTTTTTT. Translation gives CASSLGSRVRSANTGELFF. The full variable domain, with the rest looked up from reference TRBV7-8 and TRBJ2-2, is GAGVSQSPRYKVAKRGQDVALRCDPISGHVSLFWYQQALGQGPEFLTYFQNEAQLDKSGLPSDRFFAERPEGSVSTLKIQRTQQEDSAVYLCASSLGSRVRSANTGELFFGEGSRLTVL.

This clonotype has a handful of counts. CDR3 in amino acids: CASSLEGSLFYEQYF. CDR3 nucleotides: TGTGCCAGCTCCTTGGAGGGAAGCCTTTTTTACGAGCAGTACTTC. J is TRBJ2-7 and V is TRBV28; tentative D call: TRBD2 (6 bases). The CDR3 consists of 15 residues. The germline V gene encodes CDR1 MDHEN and CDR2 SYDVKM. Trimming removed 8 bases from V and 4 bases from J, with 21 bases in between. Full variable domain (outside the CDR3, taken from reference TRBV28 and TRBJ2-7): DVKVTQSSRYLVKRTGEKVFLECVQDMDHENMFWYRQDPGLGLRLIYFSYDVKMKEKGDIPEGYSVSREKKERFSLILESASTNQTSMYLCASSLEGSLFYEQYFGPGTRLTVT.

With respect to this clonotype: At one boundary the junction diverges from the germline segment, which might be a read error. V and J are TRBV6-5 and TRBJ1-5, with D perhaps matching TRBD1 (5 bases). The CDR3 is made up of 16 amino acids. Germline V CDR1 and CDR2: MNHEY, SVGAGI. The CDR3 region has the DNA TGTGTCAGCAGTTACTCAGCAGGGCAACCCAATCAGCCCCAGCATTTT. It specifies CVSSYSAGQPNQPQHF.

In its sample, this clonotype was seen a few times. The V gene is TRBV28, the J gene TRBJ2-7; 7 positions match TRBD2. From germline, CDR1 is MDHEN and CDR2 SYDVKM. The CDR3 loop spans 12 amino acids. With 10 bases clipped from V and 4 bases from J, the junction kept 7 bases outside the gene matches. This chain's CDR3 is CATSGLTYEQYF. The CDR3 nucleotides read TGTGCCACCTCGGGACTAACTTACGAGCAGTACTTC.

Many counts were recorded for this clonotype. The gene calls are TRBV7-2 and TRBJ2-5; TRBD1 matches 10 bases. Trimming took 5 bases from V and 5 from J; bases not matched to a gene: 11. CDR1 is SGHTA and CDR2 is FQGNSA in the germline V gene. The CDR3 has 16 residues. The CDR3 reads CASSVTGTGVRETQYF. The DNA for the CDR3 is TGTGCCAGCAGCGTAACCGGGACAGGGGTTAGGGAGACCCAGTACTTC.

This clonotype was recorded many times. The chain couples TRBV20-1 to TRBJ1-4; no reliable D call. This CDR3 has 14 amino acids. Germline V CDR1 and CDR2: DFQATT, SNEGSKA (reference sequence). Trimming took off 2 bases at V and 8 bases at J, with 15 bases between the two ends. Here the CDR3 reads CSARPIGAGEKLFF. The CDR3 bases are TGCAGTGCTAGACCTATAGGTGCGGGCGAAAAACTGTTTTTT.

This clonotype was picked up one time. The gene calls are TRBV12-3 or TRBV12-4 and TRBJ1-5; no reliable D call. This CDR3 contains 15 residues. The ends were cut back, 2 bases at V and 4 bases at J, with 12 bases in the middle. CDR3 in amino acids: CASSLTATSNQPQHF. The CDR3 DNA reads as TGTGCCAGCAGTTTAACGGCCACCTCTAATCAGCCCCAGCATTTT.

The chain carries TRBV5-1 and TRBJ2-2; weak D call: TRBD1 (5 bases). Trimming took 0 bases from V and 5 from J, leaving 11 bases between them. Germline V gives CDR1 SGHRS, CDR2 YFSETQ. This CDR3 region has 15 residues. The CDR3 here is CASSLVAGLTGELFF. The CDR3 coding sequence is TGCGCCAGCAGCTTGGTAGCAGGGCTGACCGGGGAGCTGTTTTTT. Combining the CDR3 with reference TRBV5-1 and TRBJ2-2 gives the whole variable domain KAGVTQTPRYLIKTRGQQVTLSCSPISGHRSVSWYQQTPGQGLQFLFEYFSETQRNKGNFPGRFSGRQFSNSRSEMNVSTLELGDSALYLCASSLVAGLTGELFFGEGSRLTVL.

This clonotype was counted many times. In DNA, the CDR3 is TGTGCCAGCAGTTTATTTTGGCCCGAACGAACCCCTGGAAACACCATATATTTT. Amino acids: CASSLFWPERTPGNTIYF. V gene TRBV28 combines with J gene TRBJ1-3; unclear D gene. This CDR3 is 18 amino acids long. From germline, CDR1 is MDHEN and CDR2 SYDVKM. V dropped 1 base and J dropped 2 bases, with 18 bases sitting between them.